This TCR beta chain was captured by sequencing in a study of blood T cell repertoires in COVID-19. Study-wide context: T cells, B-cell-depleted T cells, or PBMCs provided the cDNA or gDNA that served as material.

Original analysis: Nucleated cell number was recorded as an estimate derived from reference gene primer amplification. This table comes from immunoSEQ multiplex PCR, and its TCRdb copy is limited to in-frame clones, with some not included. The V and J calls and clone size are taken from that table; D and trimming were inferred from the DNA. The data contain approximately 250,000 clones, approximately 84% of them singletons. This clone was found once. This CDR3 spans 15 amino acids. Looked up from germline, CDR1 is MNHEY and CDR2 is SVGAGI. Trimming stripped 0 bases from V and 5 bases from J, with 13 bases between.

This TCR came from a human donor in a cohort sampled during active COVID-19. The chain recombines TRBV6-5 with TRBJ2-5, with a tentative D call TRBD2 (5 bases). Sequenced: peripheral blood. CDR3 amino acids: CASSYSGSAWETQYF. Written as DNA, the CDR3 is TGTGCCAGCAGTTACTCGGGTAGCGCATGGGAGACCCAGTACTTC.